These 8 T cell receptor beta chains originate from one sample sequenced in a study of PD-L1 blockade in urothelial cancer. Using immunoSEQ multiplex PCR, the repertoire was profiled, and TCRdb retains in-frame clones only, with some absent. The sample carries around 50,000 clones, about 88% recorded once. Time point noted: peripheral blood 6 weeks after treatment start. The specimen was PBMCs, collected around atezolizumab (anti-PD-L1) treatment. The source is a man in his sixties with urothelial cancer.

The chain joins TRBV10-3 to TRBJ2-3; 9 nucleotides line up with TRBD2. V shed 5 bases and J 5 bases; nucleotides not matched to a gene: 8. CDR1 and CDR2 from the germline V gene are ENHRY and SYGVKD. The CDR3 has 15 residues. The CDR3 protein is CAISQASGTGDTQYF. In DNA form, the CDR3 reads TGTGCCATCAGTCAAGCTAGCGGGACCGGAGATACGCAGTATTTT.

V and J are TRBV5-1 and TRBJ2-5, with a possible D match to TRBD2 (5 bases). Germline V gene lookup returns CDR1 SGHRS and CDR2 YFSETQ. V lost 3 bases to trimming and J lost 5 bases, with 11 bases between them. The CDR3 totals 13 residues. For the CDR3, the DNA is TGCGCCAGCAGCTCCGGGCCGGGGGAGACCCAGTACTTC. This encodes CASSSGPGETQYF.

The chain couples TRBV5-4 to TRBJ2-3, with TRBD2 matching over 15 bases. This CDR3 region has 16 residues. The V gene end was trimmed by 3 bases and the J gene end by 7 bases; junction bases not matched to a gene: 6. Germline CDR1 reads SGHNT; CDR2 reads YYREEE (reference sequence). The CDR3, as DNA: TGTGCCAGCAGCTCACCGGGACTAGCGGGAGGAAATACGCAGTATTTT. Residues: CASSSPGLAGGNTQYF.

This clone was seen more than once but under ten times. The chain uses TRBV19 and TRBJ1-2, with no clear D. This CDR3 is built from 11 residues. CDR1 and CDR2 (germline): LNHDA, SQIVND (reference sequence). V lost 9 bases to trimming and J lost 10 bases, with 15 bases between them. CDR3 protein: CASTSGTDYTF. DNA for the CDR3: TGTGCCAGCACTTCAGGAACTGACTACACCTTC. Complete variable domain (other parts from reference TRBV19 and TRBJ1-2): DGGITQSPKYLFRKEGQNVTLSCEQNLNHDAMYWYRQDPGQGLRLIYYSQIVNDFQKGDIAEGYSVSREKKESFPLTVTSAQKNPTAFYLCASTSGTDYTFGSGTRLTVV.

The V call is TRBV6-5, the J call TRBJ1-4; D is unresolved. The germline V and J ends were trimmed by 0 bases and 0 bases, with 8 bases remaining between them. Germline CDR1 and CDR2: MNHEY and SVGAGI. The CDR3 loop spans 16 amino acids. CDR3 DNA sequence: TGTGCCAGCAGTTACTCGAGTTTTGCAACTAATGAAAAACTGTTTTTT. Its translation: CASSYSSFATNEKLFF.

The chain is built from TRBV30 and TRBJ1-4; unclear D gene. The CDR3 contains 12 residues. V was shortened by 2 bases and J by 12 bases, with 13 bases between the two germline ends. CDR1 is GTSNPN and CDR2 is SVGIG in the germline V gene (reference sequence). CDR3 protein: CAWSPLGKQLFF. The CDR3 DNA is TGTGCCTGGAGTCCCCTCGGGAAGCAACTGTTTTTT.

V and J are TRBV6-1 and TRBJ2-7; 7 bases match TRBD1. Germline loops: CDR1 MNHNS, CDR2 SASEGT. J was trimmed by 4 bases and V by 2 bases; bases with no gene match: 14. CDR3 length: 17 amino acids. The chain's CDR3 is CASSEQGVSTGKYEQYF. The CDR3 DNA reads TGTGCCAGCAGTGAACAAGGGGTTTCGACAGGGAAGTACGAGCAGTACTTC.

The V gene is TRBV19, the J gene TRBJ2-7; 10 positions agree with TRBD1. The length of the CDR3 is 15 residues. Trimming at V came to 8 bases and at J to 6 bases, leaving 13 bases not matched to a gene. Germline assignment: CDR1 LNHDA and CDR2 SQIVND (reference sequence). The CDR3 DNA sequence: TGTGCCAGTCGCTACGGGGACAGGGGAGTAGGCGAGCAGTACTTC. Translation: CASRYGDRGVGEQYF.